A few counts support the clone carrying this TCR beta chain. These data originate in a study of blood T cell repertoires in COVID-19. Study-level information: Italy, Spain and the United States were the sources of the convalescent and acute COVID-19 samples. T cells, B-cell-depleted T cells, or PBMCs supplied cDNA or gDNA.

The CDR3 totals 16 residues. CDR1 and CDR2 from the germline V gene are MDHEN and SYDVKM. V lost 5 bases and J lost 4; bases outside the gene matches: 10. The repertoire was sequenced with immunoSEQ multiplex PCR; TCRdb's copy has only in-frame clones and lacks some. The profile shows about 220,000 clones, roughly four fifths of them singletons. The V call is TRBV28, the J call TRBJ1-3; 8 positions match TRBD1. The sequence came from a woman aged 70-85 years with COVID-19, enrolled during active disease. Sequenced: peripheral blood. CDR3 nucleotides: TGTGCCAGCAGTACCCCCTCGAGGACAGGGGGAAACACCATATATTTT. Amino acids: CASSTPSRTGGNTIYF.